The subject of this entry is one TCR beta chain. Its target is not known. The data were taken from a study of T cell responses to AZD1222 COVID-19 vaccine. Only in-frame clones appear in the TCRdb table, and some are missing; sequencing was by immunoSEQ multiplex PCR. The table records some 130,000 clones, roughly 90% of them present only once. Study results and caveats: Baseline serostatus was positive in only a handful of AZD1222 recipients. Clonal diversity was possibly underestimated, and white British individuals and females predominated among donors.

Germline V lookup: CDR1 SNHLY, CDR2 FYNNEI. This CDR3 is built from 11 residues. Unmatched junction bases numbered 6, after V lost 8 bases and J lost 14 bases. This receptor was identified in an adult who received the AZD1222 COVID-19 vaccine. Here the sequenced sample was peripheral blood, taken 28 days after the second AZD1222 dose. V is TRBV2 and J is TRBJ2-1, with 10 nucleotides matching TRBD1. The CDR3 loop is CASSTGQGKFF. The CDR3 bases are TGTGCCAGCTCCACGGGACAGGGGAAGTTCTTC.